Listed below are T cell receptor beta chains from one sample, sequenced in a study of blood T cell repertoires in COVID-19. TCRdb's table, derived via immunoSEQ multiplex PCR, lists solely in-frame clones and lacks some. The data contain under 200,000 clones, 75% to 90% of them singletons. The sequenced material came from PBMCs or T cells enriched from blood (not recorded which). Receptor source: a woman aged 60-75 years who had recovered from COVID-19. The conserved cysteine and the conserved F or W are not part of the CDR3 here. Fields, in order: V gene, J gene, CDR3 protein.

V: TRBV19
J: TRBJ1-5
CDR3: ASSIEGQPQH

V: TRBV21-1
J: TRBJ1-4
CDR3: ASKTGYNEKLF

V: TRBV5-8
J: TRBJ1-2
CDR3: ASSLRAVGGYT

V: TRBV6-5
J: TRBJ2-1
CDR3: ASLRTGYYNEQF

V: TRBV13
J: TRBJ1-3
CDR3: ASSLGTGGNTIY

V: TRBV10-3
J: TRBJ2-5
CDR3: AISSVAAETQY

V: TRBV9
J: TRBJ1-2
CDR3: ASSVGGTSGGGYT

V: TRBV19
J: TRBJ2-3
CDR3: ASRQRGGTDTQY

V: TRBV24-1
J: TRBJ2-5
CDR3: ATSDSGTGLETQY

V: TRBV21-1
J: TRBJ2-1
CDR3: ASSKGSAVSSYNEQF

V: TRBV9
J: TRBJ2-3
CDR3: ASSEPQRGAEDTQY

V: TRBV4-1
J: TRBJ2-7
CDR3: ASSQESGIYSYEQY

V: TRBV5-6
J: TRBJ2-5
CDR3: ASSLGPPRGETQY

V: TRBV4-2
J: TRBJ1-1
CDR3: ASSQDEPKAF

V: TRBV2
J: TRBJ2-7
CDR3: ASTPGTTYEQY

V: TRBV30
J: TRBJ1-2
CDR3: AWSVGSGRVYGYT

V: TRBV19
J: TRBJ2-1
CDR3: ASKTSGGDEQF

V: TRBV5-4
J: TRBJ2-7
CDR3: ASIPSGTGKYEQY

V: TRBV20-1
J: TRBJ1-5
CDR3: SASSPGQGAGQPQH

V: TRBV19
J: TRBJ2-2
CDR3: ASSGVAGGTGELF

V: TRBV3-1/TRBV3-2
J: TRBJ2-1
CDR3: ASSQGTGTNEQF

V: TRBV29-1
J: TRBJ2-1
CDR3: SVVASSYNEQF

V: TRBV7-3
J: TRBJ1-2
CDR3: ASSLVQGYGYT

V: TRBV27
J: TRBJ2-3
CDR3: ASSFPRGYGTGVNTDTQY

V: TRBV6-4
J: TRBJ2-3
CDR3: ASSATGTKNTQY

V: TRBV18
J: TRBJ1-1
CDR3: ASSPGTGRTEAF

V: TRBV3-1/TRBV3-2
J: TRBJ1-2
CDR3: ASSQDPRAVRSNYGYT

V: TRBV19
J: TRBJ2-7
CDR3: ASSITSSYEQY

V: TRBV12-3/TRBV12-4
J: TRBJ1-2
CDR3: ASSPQGASGYT

V: TRBV2
J: TRBJ2-7
CDR3: ASKEGGVYEQY

V: TRBV2
J: TRBJ2-5
CDR3: ASMFSGGQGKTQY

V: TRBV5-1
J: TRBJ2-7
CDR3: ASSSDSLSYEQY

V: TRBV18
J: TRBJ2-1
CDR3: ASSQTRGQGSANEQF

V: TRBV3-1/TRBV3-2
J: TRBJ1-2
CDR3: ASSYPGQGHYGYT

V: TRBV27
J: TRBJ2-2
CDR3: ASSFQEGGLF

V: TRBV3-1/TRBV3-2
J: TRBJ2-6
CDR3: ASSPSGENSGANVLT

V: TRBV5-4
J: TRBJ2-1
CDR3: ASSLAQYNEQF

V: TRBV11-1
J: TRBJ2-5
CDR3: ASSSGGYQETQY

V: TRBV7-2
J: TRBJ2-7
CDR3: ASRIAGLHEQY

V: TRBV2
J: TRBJ1-3
CDR3: ASKRQGSGNTIY

V: TRBV11-2
J: TRBJ2-3
CDR3: ASSLAGQGATDTQY

V: TRBV21-1
J: TRBJ2-7
CDR3: ASSSRRGQGNYEQY

V: TRBV19
J: TRBJ2-7
CDR3: ASSGGSYEQY

V: TRBV3-1/TRBV3-2
J: TRBJ2-2
CDR3: ASSQGTSGGGELF

V: TRBV9
J: TRBJ2-5
CDR3: ASSVGSQGETQY

V: TRBV4-2
J: TRBJ1-6
CDR3: ASSQSQGSPLH

V: TRBV20-1
J: TRBJ2-7
CDR3: SASRLYEQY

V: TRBV2
J: TRBJ1-4
CDR3: ASSEFLNEKLF

V: TRBV24-1
J: TRBJ2-6
CDR3: ATSVGAGANVLT

V: TRBV6-5
J: TRBJ2-7
CDR3: ASSYNRGYEQY

V: TRBV7-9
J: TRBJ1-4
CDR3: ASSLAGTLYIATNEKLF

V: TRBV5-1
J: TRBJ2-7
CDR3: ASSPTGTYEQY

V: TRBV3-1/TRBV3-2
J: TRBJ2-5
CDR3: ASSQDIQGRQTQY

V: TRBV9
J: TRBJ2-5
CDR3: ASSAYWTGQETQY